This TCR beta chain was captured in a study of shared clonotypes between healthy human individuals. Donors comprised healthy HIV-negative adults lacking recent acute infections or vaccinations. Each sample came from a Caucasian adult donor living in Nashville, Tennessee. The CDR3 is 16 residues long. Germline CDR1 SNHLY, CDR2 FYNNEI. The V end was cut by 2 bases, the J end by 0 bases, with 11 bases between. Study-level findings and limits: Among non-shared clonotypes, generation probabilities were lower than among those shared by all four donors. The represented genetic and exposure-history diversity was limited by the small number of donors.

Comment on this clone: Antigen specificity is unknown.

Profiled with immunoSEQ multiplex PCR; TCRdb holds only in-frame clones, not every one. In the table there are about 1.1 million clones, about four fifths of which are singletons. The sequence derives from a man aged 18 to 29 in good health. Some clones in this sample may be carry-over from other donors' samples. Sequenced input: memory CD4+ T cells from PBMCs. Subset reported: CD45RA-negative fraction. The chain couples TRBV2 to TRBJ1-3; D may be TRBD1 (5 bases). This chain's CDR3 is CASSEWGRASGNTIYF. DNA for the CDR3: TGTGCCAGCAGTGAATGGGGCAGGGCCTCTGGAAACACCATATATTTT.